One and the same sample provided the 25 T cell receptor beta chains below, sequenced in a study of blood T cells in healthy people across ages. Then a second PCR, running about 6 to 11 cycles, was carried out with a sample-barcoded 5' primer and a J-beta primer mix. MiXCR, applied by TCRdb to the 5' RACE reads, yields one record per CDR3 protein. The sample consists of around 2 million distinct CDR3 sequences, about two fifths of them appearing once. Sequenced sample: blood. The source is a human donor in good health.

This clonotype was found many times. The rearrangement joins TRBV10-3 to TRBJ1-2; maybe TRBD1 (6 bases). The CDR3 sequence is 14 residues long. Germline-derived CDR1 and CDR2 are ENHRY and SYGVKD. V was pared by 5 bases and J by 3 bases, with 13 bases between. DNA for the CDR3: TGTGCCATCAGTACTGGACAGCCTTACTATGGCTACACCTTC. This translates into CAISTGQPYYGYTF.

The chain combines TRBV20-1 with TRBJ2-4; unclear D gene. The end of the DNA is better explained by TRBJ2-7, so the J call may be wrong. The germline V gene encodes CDR1 DFQATT and CDR2 SNEGSKA (reference sequence). The CDR3 covers 14 residues. The CDR3 DNA reads TGCAGTGCTAAAAATTCCCTCCCCCTCTACGAGCAGTACTTC. Its translation is CSAKNSLPLYEQYF.

This clonotype was recorded a few times. The rearrangement links TRBV7-6 to TRBJ1-1, with a possible D match to TRBD1 (5 bases). The CDR3 spans 16 residues. Germline-derived CDR1 and CDR2 are SGHVS and FNYEAQ. The V and J ends lost 1 base and 0 bases respectively, with 12 bases between them. The CDR3 sequence is CASSLGGDRMNTEAFF. The CDR3 nucleotides read TGTGCCAGCAGCTTAGGGGGTGACAGAATGAACACTGAAGCTTTCTTT.

This clonotype was counted only a few times. The rearrangement uses TRBV6-2 or TRBV6-3 and TRBJ2-7, with TRBD1 as a possible D gene (6 bases). Germline lookup yields CDR1 MNHEY and CDR2 SVGEGT. The CDR3 totals 13 residues. Between the trimmed V and J ends, which lost 6 bases and 0 bases, there was a span of 9 bases. The CDR3 region has the DNA TGTGCCAGCAGCCGACAGGTCTCCTACGAGCAGTACTTC. This gives the protein CASSRQVSYEQYF.

The rearrangement joins TRBV12-3 or TRBV12-4 to TRBJ2-3, with 8 bases aligning to TRBD2. The CDR3 contains 13 residues. Trimming cost V 8 bases and J 7 bases; bases outside gene matches: 8. In DNA form, the CDR3 reads TGTGCCAGCGGGGGACTAGAAAGGAATACGCAGTATTTT. Translating it yields CASGGLERNTQYF.

This clonotype has a handful of counts. CDR3 bases: TGTGCCAGCAGTGAATTGGACGGTGCCAAAAACATTCAGTACTTC. Encoded protein: CASSELDGAKNIQYF. The rearrangement joins TRBV25-1 to TRBJ2-4, with D unresolved. V was pared by 1 base and J by 1 base, with 8 bases between. This CDR3 has 15 residues. Germline V gene data show CDR1 as MGHDK and CDR2 as SYGVNS.

V and J are TRBV13 and TRBJ2-7, with D unclear. The germline V and J ends were trimmed by 0 bases and 3 bases, with 12 bases remaining between them. The CDR3 covers 15 residues. Germline V lookup: CDR1 PRHDT, CDR2 FYEKMQ (reference sequence). CDR3 nucleotide sequence: TGTGCCAGCAGCTTAGGGCACCGGCCGGACTACGAGCAGTACTTC. Amino acid sequence: CASSLGHRPDYEQYF.

This sequence joins TRBV12-3 or TRBV12-4 and TRBJ2-5; 8 bases are a match to TRBD2. The CDR3 consists of 15 residues. The trim removed 5 bases at V and 5 bases at J, leaving 10 bases unmatched. The CDR3 spells CASSLVSGSGETQYF. The CDR3 coding sequence is TGTGCCAGCAGTCTAGTGAGCGGGAGTGGGGAGACCCAGTACTTC.

The rearrangement links TRBV6-5 to TRBJ1-2, with D perhaps TRBD1 (6 bases). There are 16 residues in the CDR3. Trimming pared 6 bases from V and 7 bases from J, leaving 24 bases between. Per the germline V gene, CDR1 is MNHEY and CDR2 is SVGAGI. This chain's CDR3 is CASSPYSFRDMSGYTF. The CDR3 bases are TGTGCCAGCAGCCCTTACTCGTTCCGGGACATGAGTGGCTACACCTTC.

This clonotype occurred a few times. This rearrangement joins TRBV10-3 to TRBJ2-1, with 7 positions matching TRBD1. CDR1 and CDR2 (germline): ENHRY, SYGVKD. V gave up 6 bases and J gave up 7 bases; unmatched junction bases: 15. The CDR3 is 16 amino acids. In DNA, the CDR3 is TGTGCCATCAGCGAACCTGAACAGGGGTCGGAAAATGAGCAGTTCTTC. This sequence encodes CAISEPEQGSENEQFF.

The rearrangement joins TRBV2 to TRBJ2-1; D gene uncertain. Trimming left V 0 bases short and J 12 bases short, with 21 bases between. The CDR3 loop spans 16 amino acids. CDR1 and CDR2 (germline): SNHLY, FYNNEI. The CDR3 DNA reads TGTGCCAGCAGTGAAGCGCTTTCCTTGCTTTCCCCGCGGCAGTTCTTC. It encodes CASSEALSLLSPRQFF.

This rearrangement joins TRBV4-3 to TRBJ1-1; D unresolved. The ends were cut back, 4 bases at V and 5 bases at J, with 17 bases in the middle. The germline CDR1 and CDR2 sequences are LGHNA and YSLEER. The CDR3 loop spans 15 amino acids. CDR3 sequence reads: CASSRQPGGETEAFF. CDR3 in DNA: TGCGCCAGCAGCCGACAACCAGGCGGGGAGACTGAAGCTTTCTTT.

This clonotype appeared a few times. This chain links TRBV28 with TRBJ2-4; 8 nucleotides agree with TRBD1. Losses at the gene ends were 4 bases for V and 1 base for J; bases not matched to a gene: 3. CDR3 length: 15 residues. Germline lookup yields CDR1 MDHEN and CDR2 SYDVKM. The CDR3 DNA reads TGTGCCAGCAGTTACCGACAGGGGGCCAAAAACATTCAGTACTTC. This codes for CASSYRQGAKNIQYF.

This clonotype was seen many times. The rearrangement links TRBV6-5 to TRBJ2-7; D might be TRBD2 (5 bases). Germline V gene data show CDR1 as MNHEY and CDR2 as SVGAGI. The CDR3 is 13 amino acids. V was shortened by 6 bases and J by 2 bases, with 11 bases between the two germline ends. CDR3 residues: CASRPSGTYEQYF. In DNA, the CDR3 is TGTGCCAGCAGACCGTCGGGGACCTACGAGCAGTACTTC.

This clonotype has just a few counts. This chain joins TRBV29-1 and TRBJ2-7; D gene unclear. The CDR3 sequence is 14 residues long. Trimming took 1 base from V and 1 from J, leaving 11 bases between them. In germline, CDR1 is SQVTM, CDR2 ANQGSEA. As DNA, the CDR3 is TGCAGCGTTGAAGCTTCCCGACATTCCTACGAGCAGTACTTC. Amino acids: CSVEASRHSYEQYF.

This clonotype was seen only a few times. The chain recombines TRBV24-1 with TRBJ2-5; 7 bases match TRBD1. J was trimmed by 11 bases and V by 4 bases; bases with no gene match: 9. This CDR3 comprises 13 residues. The germline CDR1 and CDR2 sequences are KGHDR and SFDVKD. CDR3 residues: CATSDKAGGEQYF. The CDR3 region has the DNA TGTGCCACCAGTGACAAAGCAGGGGGTGAGCAGTACTTC.

On this clonotype itself: Relative to the germline gene, one junction end is altered; a read error may explain this. The chain employs TRBV10-3 and TRBJ1-4; D is undetermined. Looked up from germline, CDR1 is ENHRY and CDR2 is SYGVKD. The CDR3 is 12 residues long. The CDR3 spells CATSGPDEKLFF. The CDR3 bases are TGTGCCACCAGTGGACCGGACGAAAAACTGTTTTTT.

This clonotype was seen only a few times. The chain is built from TRBV20-1 and TRBJ2-5; possible D gene TRBD2, 6 bases. V lost 1 base to trimming and J lost 5 bases, with 17 bases between them. CDR3 size: 15 residues. Per germline, CDR1 DFQATT and CDR2 SNEGSKA (reference sequence). CDR3 in amino acids: CSARGGAYIGETQYF. The CDR3 DNA is TGCAGTGCTAGAGGCGGGGCCTATATAGGGGAGACCCAGTACTTC.

The chain joins TRBV2 to TRBJ2-7; 8 bases line up with TRBD2. Germline-derived CDR1 and CDR2 are SNHLY and FYNNEI. V shed 6 bases and J 0 bases; nucleotides not matched to a gene: 13. CDR3 length equals 17 residues. The CDR3 DNA reads TGTGCCAGCAGCCAAGCATATCGGACTAGCTCCTCCTACGAGCAGTACTTC. This translates into CASSQAYRTSSSYEQYF.

The chain links TRBV7-2 to TRBJ2-2; D remains ambiguous. Per the germline V gene, CDR1 is SGHTA and CDR2 is FQGNSA. The CDR3 spans 15 residues. Deletions cut 5 bases from V and 0 bases from J, with 10 bases between. In nucleotides, the CDR3 is TGTGCCAGCAGCGACAACCCCGCGAACACCGGGGAGCTGTTTTTT. Protein product: CASSDNPANTGELFF.

The CDR3 here is CASSLEGWGNTQYF. The CDR3 DNA reads TGTGCCAGCAGCTTAGAAGGATGGGGTAATACGCAGTATTTT. The chain links TRBV7-2 to TRBJ2-3, with D unclear. The V and J ends lost 1 base and 7 bases respectively, with 12 bases between them. Germline CDR1 reads SGHTA; CDR2 reads FQGNSA. The CDR3 contains 14 residues.

This chain joins TRBV6-6 and TRBJ2-1; D call uncertain. CDR3 size: 12 residues. CDR1 is MNHNY and CDR2 is SVGAGI in the germline V gene (reference sequence). The V end lost 6 bases, the J end lost 13 bases, and 16 bases lay between the germline ends. The CDR3 region is CASSQAEETQFF. The DNA for the CDR3 is TGTGCCAGCAGCCAGGCGGAAGAGACCCAGTTCTTC.

There are many counts of this clonotype. The chain is built from TRBV7-2 and TRBJ2-5; a weak D match, TRBD1 (6 bases). The CDR3 is made up of 14 amino acids. Trimming stripped 4 bases from V and 2 bases from J, with 11 bases between. The germline gives CDR1 SGHTA, CDR2 FQGNSA. The CDR3 loop is CASSSGQLQETQYF. CDR3 coding DNA: TGTGCCAGCAGCTCCGGACAGCTTCAAGAGACCCAGTACTTC.

This clonotype has more than one count but fewer than ten. V is TRBV5-5 and J is TRBJ2-3; perhaps TRBD1 as D (6 bases). The V end lost 1 base, the J end lost 2 bases, and 11 bases lay between the germline ends. Germline V gene lookup returns CDR1 SGHKS and CDR2 YYEKEE (reference sequence). This CDR3 has 15 amino acids. CDR3 nucleotides: TGTGCCAGCAGCTTGTTCAGGGGTCACACAGATACGCAGTATTTT. Translated, it gives CASSLFRGHTDTQYF. Using reference TRBV5-5 and TRBJ2-3 for the parts outside the CDR3, the full variable domain is DAGVTQSPTHLIKTRGQQVTLRCSPISGHKSVSWYQQVLGQGPQFIFQYYEKEERGRGNFPDRFSARQFPNYSSELNVNALLLGDSALYLCASSLFRGHTDTQYFGPGTRLTVL.

Worth noting for this clonotype: The junction departs from germline at one end; a sequencing error may be responsible. The rearrangement links TRBV20-1 to TRBJ2-1, with D perhaps matching TRBD1 (6 bases). The germline gives CDR1 DFQATT, CDR2 SNEGSKA (reference sequence). CDR3 length: 15 amino acids. Here the CDR3 reads CSASSWDILHKEQFF. In DNA, the CDR3 is TGCAGTGCTAGTTCTTGGGACATACTTCACAAAGAGCAGTTCTTC.